The entry that follows covers one T cell receptor (beta chain) sequence. The antigen is unknown. Isolating PBMCs gave at least 6 million of these cells per sample. These data are taken from a study of blood T cells in healthy people across ages. J gave up 2 bases and V 3 bases, and 13 bases lay outside the gene matches. Per germline, CDR1 SGHDT and CDR2 YYEEEE. CDR3 size: 17 residues. Study-level points and caveats: Nothing was known about donor CMV status, and this possibly confounded expanded clonotype changes.

Then a second PCR, running about 6 to 12 cycles, was carried out with a sample-barcoded 5' primer and a J-beta primer mix. Every molecule of cDNA carried a tag from a template-switch adaptor with 12 random nucleotides. Each sample provided no less than 2.5 million CDR3-containing paired-end reads. TCRdb re-analysed the 5' RACE reads in MiXCR, keeping a single row per CDR3 protein. The data contain about 320,000 distinct CDR3 sequences, around 27% of them singletons. The chain carries TRBV5-6 and TRBJ2-5; TRBD1 matches at 7 bases. The TCR was taken from a woman between 70 and 85 years old in good health. The sequencing input was blood. CDR3 protein: CASSSGQTSILQETQYF. CDR3 coding DNA: TGTGCCAGCAGCTCGGGACAGACATCGATACTTCAAGAGACCCAGTACTTC.